This T cell receptor (beta chain) was obtained from a study of cytomegalovirus exposure and HLA in healthy donors. Germline trimming cut 6 bases from V and 0 bases from J; bases unmatched to any gene: 7. The CDR3 covers 15 residues. The germline gives CDR1 MDHEN, CDR2 SYDVKM. Vbeta (60) and Jbeta (13) primers were used in the PCR. Sequencing used immunoSEQ multiplex PCR; TCRdb keeps in-frame clones, though not all of them. Of under 150,000 clones in the sample, less than 90% were seen once. This sequence originates from a boy between 2 and 15 years old in good health and CMV-seronegative. Sequencing was done on a sample of PBMCs. The J gene is TRBJ1-1, the V gene TRBV28, with 7 bases lining up with TRBD1. The CDR3 loop reads CASRTGTEMNTEAFF. The CDR3, as DNA: TGTGCCAGCAGAACCGGGACAGAGATGAACACTGAAGCTTTCTTT.